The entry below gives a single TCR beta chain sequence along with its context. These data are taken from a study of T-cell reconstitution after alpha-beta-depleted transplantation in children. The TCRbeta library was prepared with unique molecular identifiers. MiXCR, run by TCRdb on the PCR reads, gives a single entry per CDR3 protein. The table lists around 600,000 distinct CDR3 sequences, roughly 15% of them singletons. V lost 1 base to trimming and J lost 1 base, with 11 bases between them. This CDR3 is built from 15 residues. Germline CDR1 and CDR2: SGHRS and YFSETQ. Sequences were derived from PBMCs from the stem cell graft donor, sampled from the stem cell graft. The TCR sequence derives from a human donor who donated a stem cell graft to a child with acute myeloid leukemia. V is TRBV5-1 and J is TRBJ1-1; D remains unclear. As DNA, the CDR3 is TGCGCCAGCAGCTTGAGTCCTCTAGGGAACACTGAAGCTTTCTTT. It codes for CASSLSPLGNTEAFF.